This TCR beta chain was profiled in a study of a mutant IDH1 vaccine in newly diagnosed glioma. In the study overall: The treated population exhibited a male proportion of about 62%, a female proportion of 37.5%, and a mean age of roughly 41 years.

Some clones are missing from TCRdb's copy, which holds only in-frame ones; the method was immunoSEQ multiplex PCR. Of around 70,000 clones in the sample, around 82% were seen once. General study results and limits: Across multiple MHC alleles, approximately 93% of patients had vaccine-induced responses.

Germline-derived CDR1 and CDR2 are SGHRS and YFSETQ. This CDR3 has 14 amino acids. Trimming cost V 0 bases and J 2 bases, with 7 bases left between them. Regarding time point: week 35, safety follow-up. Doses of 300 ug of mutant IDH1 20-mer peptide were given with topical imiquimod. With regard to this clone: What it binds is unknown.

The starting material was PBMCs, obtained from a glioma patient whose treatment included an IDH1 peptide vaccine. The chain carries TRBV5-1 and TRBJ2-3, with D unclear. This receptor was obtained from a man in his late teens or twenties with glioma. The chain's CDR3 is CASSLASLTDTQYF. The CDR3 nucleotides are TGCGCCAGCAGCTTGGCCAGTCTCACAGATACGCAGTATTTT. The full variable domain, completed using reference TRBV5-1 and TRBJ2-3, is KAGVTQTPRYLIKTRGQQVTLSCSPISGHRSVSWYQQTPGQGLQFLFEYFSETQRNKGNFPGRFSGRQFSNSRSEMNVSTLELGDSALYLCASSLASLTDTQYFGPGTRLTVL.